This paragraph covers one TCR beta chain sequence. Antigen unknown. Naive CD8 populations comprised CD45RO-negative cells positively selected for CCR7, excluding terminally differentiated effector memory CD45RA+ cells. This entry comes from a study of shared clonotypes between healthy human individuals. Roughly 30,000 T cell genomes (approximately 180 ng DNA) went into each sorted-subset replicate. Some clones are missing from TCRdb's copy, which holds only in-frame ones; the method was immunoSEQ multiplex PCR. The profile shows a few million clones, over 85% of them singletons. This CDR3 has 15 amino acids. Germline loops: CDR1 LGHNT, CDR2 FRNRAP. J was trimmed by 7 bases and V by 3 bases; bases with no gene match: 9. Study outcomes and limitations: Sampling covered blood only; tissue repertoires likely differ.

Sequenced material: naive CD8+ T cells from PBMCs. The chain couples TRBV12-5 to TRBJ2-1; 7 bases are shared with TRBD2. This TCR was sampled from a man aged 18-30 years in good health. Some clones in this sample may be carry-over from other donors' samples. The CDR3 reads CASGFEITGGNEQFF. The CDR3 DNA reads TGTGCTAGTGGTTTCGAGATTACGGGAGGTAATGAGCAGTTCTTC.